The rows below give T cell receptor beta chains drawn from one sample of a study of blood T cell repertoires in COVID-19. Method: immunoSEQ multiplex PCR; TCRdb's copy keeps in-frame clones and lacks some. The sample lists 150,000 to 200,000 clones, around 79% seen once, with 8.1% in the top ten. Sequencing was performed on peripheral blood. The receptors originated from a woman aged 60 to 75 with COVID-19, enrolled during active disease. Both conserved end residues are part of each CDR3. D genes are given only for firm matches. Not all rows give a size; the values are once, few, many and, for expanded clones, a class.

CDR3 protein: CASSLSGAGNNEQFF
CDR3 DNA: TGTGCTAGCAGCTTATCAGGGGCCGGGAACAATGAGCAGTTCTTC
D gene: .
V gene: TRBV7-7
J gene: TRBJ2-1
clone size: .

CDR3 protein: CASSGDMNTEAFF
CDR3 DNA: TGTGCCAGCTCAGGGGACATGAACACTGAAGCTTTCTTT
D gene: .
V gene: TRBV18
J gene: TRBJ1-1
clone size: .

CDR3 protein: CASSYTGQHNEKLFF
CDR3 DNA: TGTGCCAGCAGTTACACCGGACAGCATAATGAAAAACTGTTTTTT
D gene: .
V gene: TRBV6-6
J gene: TRBJ1-4
clone size: .

CDR3 protein: CASRLTGNTEAFF
CDR3 DNA: TGTGCCAGCAGATTGACGGGGAACACTGAAGCTTTCTTT
D gene: .
V gene: TRBV5-6
J gene: TRBJ1-1
clone size: .

CDR3 protein: CASQREWGNEQFF
CDR3 DNA: TGCGCCAGCCAGCGGGAGTGGGGCAATGAGCAGTTCTTC
D gene: TRBD2
V gene: TRBV4-1
J gene: TRBJ2-1
clone size: .

CDR3 protein: CASSIFSPGLASNEQFF
CDR3 DNA: TGTGCCAGTAGTATATTTTCCCCGGGACTAGCGAGCAATGAGCAGTTCTTC
D gene: TRBD2
V gene: TRBV19
J gene: TRBJ2-1
clone size: .

CDR3 protein: CASRPRTGVYNEQFF
CDR3 DNA: TGTGCCAGCAGACCGAGGACAGGCGTGTATAATGAGCAGTTCTTC
D gene: TRBD1
V gene: TRBV5-6
J gene: TRBJ2-1
clone size: .

CDR3 protein: CASSWGTGVEAFF
CDR3 DNA: TGTGCCAGCAGCTGGGGGACAGGGGTTGAAGCTTTCTTT
D gene: TRBD1
V gene: TRBV11-1
J gene: TRBJ1-1
clone size: few

CDR3 protein: CASSPRGGGQPQHF
CDR3 DNA: TGCGCCAGCAGCCCAAGAGGAGGAGGTCAGCCCCAGCATTTT
D gene: .
V gene: TRBV5-1
J gene: TRBJ1-5
clone size: .

CDR3 protein: CASSPGPMRESPLHF
CDR3 DNA: TGTGCCAGTAGCCCGGGACCCATGCGGGAATCACCCCTCCACTTT
D gene: .
V gene: TRBV19
J gene: TRBJ1-6
clone size: .

CDR3 protein: CASVALERHSPLHF
CDR3 DNA: TGTGCCAGCGTGGCTTTAGAGAGGCATTCACCCCTCCACTTT
D gene: .
V gene: TRBV7-9
J gene: TRBJ1-6
clone size: .

CDR3 protein: CASSPNTGELFF
CDR3 DNA: TGTGCCAGCAGTCCTAACACCGGGGAGCTGTTTTTT
D gene: .
V gene: TRBV27
J gene: TRBJ2-2
clone size: few